The entry below gives a single T cell receptor beta chain sequence along with its context. The antigen remains undetermined. This specimen belongs to a study of early T cells in non-severe SARS-CoV-2 infection. As for the study in general: Bulk RNA isolated from unsorted whole blood underwent sequencing; chains were not paired.

Deletions cut 2 bases from V and 6 bases from J, with 18 bases between. The CDR3 is 16 amino acids. CDR1 is SEHNR and CDR2 is FQNEAQ in the germline V gene (reference sequence). Overall study findings and caveats: Private and CD4 specificities were missed by VDJdb matching, which favored anti-spike CD8 responses.

Individual cDNA molecules were tagged with unique molecular identifiers. Each CDR3 protein gets one entry after TCRdb re-called the 5' RACE reads with MiXCR. This sample has some 97,000 distinct CDR3 sequences, with approximately 11% found just once. The chain joins TRBV7-9 to TRBJ2-3, with a weak D call TRBD1 (6 bases). Material: whole blood, obtained at baseline. The clonotype comes from an adult who was a healthcare worker with PCR-confirmed SARS-CoV-2 infection or an uninfected control (not recorded which). The CDR3 reads CASSLIPGQLRDTQYF. The CDR3 bases are TGTGCCAGCAGCTTAATTCCCGGACAGTTACGCGATACGCAGTATTTT.